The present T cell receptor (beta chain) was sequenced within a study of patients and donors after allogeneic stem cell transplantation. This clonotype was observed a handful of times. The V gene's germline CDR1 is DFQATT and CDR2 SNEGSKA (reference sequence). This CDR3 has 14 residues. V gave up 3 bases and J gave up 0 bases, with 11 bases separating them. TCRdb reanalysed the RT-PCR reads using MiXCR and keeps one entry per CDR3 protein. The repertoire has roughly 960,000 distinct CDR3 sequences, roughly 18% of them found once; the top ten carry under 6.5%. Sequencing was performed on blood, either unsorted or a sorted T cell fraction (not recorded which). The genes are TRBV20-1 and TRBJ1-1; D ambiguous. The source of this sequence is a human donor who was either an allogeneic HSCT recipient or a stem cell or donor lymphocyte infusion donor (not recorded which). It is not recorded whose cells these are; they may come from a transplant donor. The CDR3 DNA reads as TGCAGTGCTAGGAGTCAACTTGTGAACACTGAAGCTTTCTTT. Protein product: CSARSQLVNTEAFF.